This is a list of T cell receptor beta chains from one sample in a study of cytomegalovirus exposure and HLA in healthy donors. Profiled with immunoSEQ multiplex PCR; TCRdb holds only in-frame clones, not every one. The table lists roughly 220,000 clones, 60% to 80% of them singletons. Sequenced sample: PBMCs. Every receptor here comes from a woman in her thirties in good health and CMV-seronegative. Both conserved end residues are part of each CDR3. The D gene is left open where the match is weak. Clone sizes are given selectively: once, few, many, or a class where the clone is expanded.

TRBV7-6	TRBD2	TRBJ2-1	few	CASSLDGTTTYNEQFF	TGTGCCAGCAGCTTAGACGGGACTACCACCTACAATGAGCAGTTCTTC
TRBV5-1	.	TRBJ2-5	once	CASSLDREAQYF	TGCGCCAGCAGCTTGGATAGAGAGGCCCAGTACTTC
TRBV11-3	TRBD1	TRBJ2-5	.	CASSHRGSRETQYF	TGTGCCAGCAGTCACAGGGGGAGTCGAGAGACCCAGTACTTC
TRBV5-1	.	TRBJ1-1	.	CASSLALVASEAFF	TGCGCCAGCAGCTTGGCCCTTGTAGCCAGCGAAGCTTTCTTT
TRBV19	.	TRBJ1-4	.	CASSIVSALTVPNEKLFF	TGTGCCAGTAGTATAGTCTCAGCCCTGACAGTACCAAATGAAAAACTGTTTTTT
TRBV6-5	.	TRBJ1-2	.	CASSYSRSYGYTF	TGTGCCAGCAGTTACTCGAGGTCCTATGGCTACACCTTC
TRBV19	.	TRBJ2-7	.	CASSWQGSNEQYF	TGTGCCAGTAGTTGGCAGGGATCCAACGAGCAGTACTTC
TRBV5-1	.	TRBJ2-7	.	CASSPSQQTYEQYF	TGCGCCAGCAGCCCCTCGCAACAAACCTACGAGCAGTACTTC
TRBV19	TRBD1	TRBJ2-7	.	CASRMRDSHLYEQYF	TGTGCCAGTAGAATGAGGGACAGCCATCTCTACGAGCAGTACTTC
TRBV27	.	TRBJ2-1	.	CASSQTSSSGEQFF	TGTGCCAGCAGTCAGACTAGTAGCTCGGGTGAGCAGTTCTTC
TRBV5-1	TRBD1	TRBJ1-4	.	CASSLGTGEEKLFF	TGCGCCAGCAGCTTGGGGACAGGGGAAGAAAAACTGTTTTTT
TRBV5-1	TRBD1	TRBJ1-2	.	CASSFISGQGPQHGYTF	TGCGCCAGCAGCTTTATCTCGGGACAGGGCCCCCAACATGGCTACACCTTC
TRBV2	.	TRBJ2-7	few	CASSRGFSYEQYF	TGTGCCAGCTCGAGAGGATTCTCCTACGAGCAGTACTTC
TRBV2	TRBD2	TRBJ2-5	.	CASSPHSKGTSRETQYF	TGTGCCAGCAGTCCCCACTCAAAGGGGACTAGCAGGGAGACCCAGTACTTC
TRBV14	TRBD2	TRBJ2-2	few	CASSQEGPIAGANTGELFF	TGTGCCAGCAGCCAAGAAGGGCCAATAGCGGGAGCGAACACCGGGGAGCTGTTTTTT
TRBV18	TRBD1	TRBJ2-7	.	CASSAPGQDFYEQYF	TGTGCCAGCTCAGCTCCGGGACAGGACTTTTACGAGCAGTACTTC